The source of this TCR beta chain is a study of T cell responses to AZD1222 COVID-19 vaccine. Study at large: Recipients boosted at about 4 weeks or about 12 weeks are pooled.

Some clones are missing from TCRdb's copy, which holds only in-frame ones; the method was immunoSEQ multiplex PCR. The sample contains 60,000 to 75,000 clones, 65% to 90% of which appear only once. This CDR3 has 12 residues. Trimming removed 4 bases at V and 3 bases at J, with 5 bases between. The germline V gene encodes CDR1 LNHDA and CDR2 SQIVND (reference sequence). With respect to this clone: What it binds is unknown.

General study points: Vaccine-related CD4 TCRs covered spike, predominating at 160-218 and 743-854. Clonal diversity was possibly underestimated; the donors were predominantly white British and more often female. Vaccination with two AZD1222 doses was followed by a rise in Spike-specific TCR breadth and depth.

The TCR comes from an adult in good health. The chain is built from TRBV19 and TRBJ2-3; D is undetermined. Sequenced material: peripheral blood, taken on day 0 of AZD1222 vaccination. CDR3: CASSSVTDTQYF. The DNA for the CDR3 is TGTGCCAGTAGTAGCGTGACAGATACGCAGTATTTT. Together with reference TRBV19 and TRBJ2-3, the CDR3 gives the full variable domain: DGGITQSPKYLFRKEGQNVTLSCEQNLNHDAMYWYRQDPGQGLRLIYYSQIVNDFQKGDIAEGYSVSREKKESFPLTVTSAQKNPTAFYLCASSSVTDTQYFGPGTRLTVL.